Below, one T cell receptor beta chain is given with its context. The antigen it binds to is not known. Base qualities are not recorded, but no much larger clone differs from it by a single base. The library relied on RT-PCR. The sequencing machine was an Illumina HiSeq 2500. The raw public reads went through TCRdb reprocessing: fastp at Q25, MiXCR clone calling, in-frame beta chains kept. Under each unique CDR3 protein, matching rows form one entry showing the most common genes and DNA. The sample has more than 700,000 distinct CDR3 sequences on record, 21% of them singletons. Together, the top ten hold roughly a tenth of the sample. The sample originates from a study of response to subunit inactivated influenza vaccine listed by TCRdb under 2018. About the full investigation: Deep quantitative profiling of the T cell receptor repertoire was used in the study to follow responses to a trivalent subunit inactivated influenza vaccine.

Beyond this particular receptor, the publication reports: It was suggested by the authors that each seasonal influenza vaccination may recruit only a limited number of new T cells.

This receptor was identified in a man in his fifties or sixties who received an inactivated influenza vaccine. Donor details come from another sample of the same person, matched by shared clones. Sequencing was performed on PBMCs from blood, taken 5 days after vaccination.

DNA sequence: TGCAGTGCTAGAGATCTTGTTTACCAACAGGGGGCACCCTACGAGCAGTACTTC. Its coded protein is CSARDLVYQQGAPYEQYF. The chain was built from TRBV20-1 and TRBJ2-7; the junction holds 9 bases that match TRBD1. Taken from cysteine to phenylalanine, the CDR3 has 18 residues. The kept DNA is CDR3 alone, 54 bases in frame from the first base. Unmatched junction bases come to 14, with V trimmed by 0 bases and J by 2 bases. Sequences DFQATT (CDR1) and SNEGSKA (CDR2) are obtained from the germline V gene (reference sequence).